This record covers a single T cell receptor (beta chain). Repertoires were generated with immunoSEQ multiplex PCR, while TCRdb's copy carries only in-frame clones and drops some. The sample contains 300,000 to 400,000 clones, roughly 89% of which appear only once. This specimen comes from a study of cytomegalovirus exposure and HLA in healthy donors. Germline CDR1 and CDR2: GTSNPN and SVGIG (reference sequence). V dropped 1 base and J dropped 0 bases, with 13 bases sitting between them. This CDR3 contains 15 residues. The J gene is TRBJ2-7, the V gene TRBV30, with TRBD2 as a possible D gene (6 bases). The sequenced sample was PBMCs. The receptor was isolated from a woman between 18 and 29 years old in good health and CMV-seronegative. The DNA for the CDR3 is TGTGCCTGGAGTGCCGGGACTTCCACCTCCTACGAGCAGTACTTC. It is translated as CAWSAGTSTSYEQYF.